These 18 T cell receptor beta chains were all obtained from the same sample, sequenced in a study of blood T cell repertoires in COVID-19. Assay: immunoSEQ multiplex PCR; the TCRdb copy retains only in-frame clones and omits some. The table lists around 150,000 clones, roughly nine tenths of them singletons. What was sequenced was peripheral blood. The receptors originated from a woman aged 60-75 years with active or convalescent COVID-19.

The CDR3 nucleotides are TGTGCCAGCAGCTTAGGGGCTGAACGGGGCTACACCTTC. Translated: CASSLGAERGYTF. This chain uses TRBV7-2 with TRBJ1-2; D is uncertain. The CDR3 length is 13 residues. Germline V gives CDR1 SGHTA, CDR2 FQGNSA. V lost 1 base and J 8 bases, leaving 11 bases between the germline ends.

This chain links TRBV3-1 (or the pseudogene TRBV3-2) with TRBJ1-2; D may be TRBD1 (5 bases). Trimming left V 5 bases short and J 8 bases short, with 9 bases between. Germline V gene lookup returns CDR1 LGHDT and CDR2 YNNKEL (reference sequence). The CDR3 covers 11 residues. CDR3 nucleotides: TGTGCCAGCAGCGCGTCAGGGGGCTACACCTTC. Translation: CASSASGGYTF.

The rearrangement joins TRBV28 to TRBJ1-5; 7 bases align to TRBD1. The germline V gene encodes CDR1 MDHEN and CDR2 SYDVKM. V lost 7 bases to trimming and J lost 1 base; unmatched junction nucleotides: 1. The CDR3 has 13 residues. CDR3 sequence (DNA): TGTGCCAGCACGGACAGGAGCAATCAGCCCCAGCATTTT. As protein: CASTDRSNQPQHF.

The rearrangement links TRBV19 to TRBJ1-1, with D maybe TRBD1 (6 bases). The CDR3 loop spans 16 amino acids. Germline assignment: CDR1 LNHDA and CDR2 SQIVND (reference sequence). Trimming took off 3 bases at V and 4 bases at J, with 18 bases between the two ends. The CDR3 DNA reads TGTGCCAGTAGTATCCCTTTGGGGGCTTGGAGCACTGAAGCTTTCTTT. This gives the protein CASSIPLGAWSTEAFF. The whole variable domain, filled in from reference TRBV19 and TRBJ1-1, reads DGGITQSPKYLFRKEGQNVTLSCEQNLNHDAMYWYRQDPGQGLRLIYYSQIVNDFQKGDIAEGYSVSREKKESFPLTVTSAQKNPTAFYLCASSIPLGAWSTEAFFGQGTRLTVV.

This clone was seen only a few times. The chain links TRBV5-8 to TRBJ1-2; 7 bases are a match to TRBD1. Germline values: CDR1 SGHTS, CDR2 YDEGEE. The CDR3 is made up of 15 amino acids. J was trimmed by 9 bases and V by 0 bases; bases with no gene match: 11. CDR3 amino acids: CASSLGSPTGKSYTF. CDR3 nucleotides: TGTGCCAGCAGCTTGGGTAGCCCGACAGGGAAGAGCTACACCTTC. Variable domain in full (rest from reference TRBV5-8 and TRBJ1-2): EAGVTQSPTHLIKTRGQQATLRCSPISGHTSVYWYQQALGLGLQFLLWYDEGEERNRGNFPPRFSGRQFPNYSSELNVNALELEDSALYLCASSLGSPTGKSYTFGSGTRLTVV.

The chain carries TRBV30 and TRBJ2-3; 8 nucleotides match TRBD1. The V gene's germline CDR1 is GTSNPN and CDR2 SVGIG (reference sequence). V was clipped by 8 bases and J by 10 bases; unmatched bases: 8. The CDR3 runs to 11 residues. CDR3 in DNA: TGTGCCAGCCGACAGGGGTACGCGCAGTATTTT. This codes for CASRQGYAQYF.

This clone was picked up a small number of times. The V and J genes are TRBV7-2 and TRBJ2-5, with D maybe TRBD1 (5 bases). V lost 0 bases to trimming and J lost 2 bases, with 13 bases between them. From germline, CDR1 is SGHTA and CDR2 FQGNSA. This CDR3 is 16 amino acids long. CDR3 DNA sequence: TGTGCCAGCAGCTTAGCCCCCAGGGCAGGGCAAGAGACCCAGTACTTC. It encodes CASSLAPRAGQETQYF. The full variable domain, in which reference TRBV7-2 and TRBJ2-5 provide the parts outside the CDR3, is GAGVSQSPSNKVTEKGKDVELRCDPISGHTALYWYRQSLGQGLEFLIYFQGNSAPDKSGLPSDRFSAERTGGSVSTLTIQRTQQEDSAVYLCASSLAPRAGQETQYFGPGTRLLVL.

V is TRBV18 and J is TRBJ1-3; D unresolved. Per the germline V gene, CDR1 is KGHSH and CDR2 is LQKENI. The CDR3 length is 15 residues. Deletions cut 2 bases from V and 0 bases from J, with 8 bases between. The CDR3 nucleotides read TGTGCCAGCTCACCATTCACAACCTCTGGAAACACCATATATTTT. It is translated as CASSPFTTSGNTIYF.

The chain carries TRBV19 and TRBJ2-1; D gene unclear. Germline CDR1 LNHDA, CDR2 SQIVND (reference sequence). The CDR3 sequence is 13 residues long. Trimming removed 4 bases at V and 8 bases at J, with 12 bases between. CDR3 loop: CASSSGTWDEQFF. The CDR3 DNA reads TGTGCCAGTAGTAGCGGAACGTGGGATGAGCAGTTCTTC.

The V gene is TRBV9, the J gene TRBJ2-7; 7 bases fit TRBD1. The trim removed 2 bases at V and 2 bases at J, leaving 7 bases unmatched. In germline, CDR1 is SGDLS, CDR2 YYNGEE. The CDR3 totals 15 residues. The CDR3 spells CASSVSEGQPYEQYF. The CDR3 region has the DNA TGTGCCAGCAGCGTCTCCGAGGGACAGCCCTACGAGCAGTACTTC.

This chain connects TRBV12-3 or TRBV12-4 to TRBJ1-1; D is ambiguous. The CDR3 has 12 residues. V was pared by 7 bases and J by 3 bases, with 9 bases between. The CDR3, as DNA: TGTGCCAGCAAACGGTCCTACACTGAAGCTTTCTTT. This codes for CASKRSYTEAFF.

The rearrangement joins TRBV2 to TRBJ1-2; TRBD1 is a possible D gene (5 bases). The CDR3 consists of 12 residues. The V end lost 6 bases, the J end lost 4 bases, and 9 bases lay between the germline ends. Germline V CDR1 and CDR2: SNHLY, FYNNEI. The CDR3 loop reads CASRVQAYGYTF. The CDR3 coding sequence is TGTGCCAGCAGGGTACAGGCCTATGGCTACACCTTC.

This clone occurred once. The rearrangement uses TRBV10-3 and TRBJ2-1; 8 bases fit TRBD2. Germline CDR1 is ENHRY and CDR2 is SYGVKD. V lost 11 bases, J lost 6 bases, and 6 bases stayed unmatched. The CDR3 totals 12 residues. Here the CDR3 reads CASSGGPNEQFF. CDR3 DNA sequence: TGTGCCTCCAGCGGGGGCCCCAATGAGCAGTTCTTC.

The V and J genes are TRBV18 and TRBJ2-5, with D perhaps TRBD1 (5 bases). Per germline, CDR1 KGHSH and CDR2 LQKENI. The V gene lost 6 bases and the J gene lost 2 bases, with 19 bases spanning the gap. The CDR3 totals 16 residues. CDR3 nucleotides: TGTGCCAGCTCCCCTACAGGATCCAAAAATCAAGAGACCCAGTACTTC. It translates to CASSPTGSKNQETQYF.

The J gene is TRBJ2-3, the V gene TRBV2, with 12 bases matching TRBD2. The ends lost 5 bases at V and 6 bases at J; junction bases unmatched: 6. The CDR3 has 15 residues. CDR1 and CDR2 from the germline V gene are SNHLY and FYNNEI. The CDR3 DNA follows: TGTGCCAGCAGTAAAACTAGCGGGGGGCTGGATACGCAGTATTTT. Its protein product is CASSKTSGGLDTQYF.

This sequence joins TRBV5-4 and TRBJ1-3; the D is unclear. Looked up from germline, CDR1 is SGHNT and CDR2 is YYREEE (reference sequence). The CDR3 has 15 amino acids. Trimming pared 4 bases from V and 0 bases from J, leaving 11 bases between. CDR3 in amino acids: CASSLPQSSGNTIYF. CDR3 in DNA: TGTGCCAGCAGCCTGCCACAGAGCTCTGGAAACACCATATATTTT.

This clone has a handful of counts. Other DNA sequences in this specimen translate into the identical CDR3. Here the CDR3 reads CASSPQGSLEAFF. CDR3 bases: TGTGCCAGTAGTCCCCAGGGTAGCCTCGAAGCTTTCTTT. V and J are TRBV19 and TRBJ1-1; TRBD1 is a possible D gene (5 bases). CDR3 size: 13 residues. Trimming took 5 bases from V and 8 from J, leaving 15 bases between them. From germline, CDR1 is LNHDA and CDR2 SQIVND (reference sequence).

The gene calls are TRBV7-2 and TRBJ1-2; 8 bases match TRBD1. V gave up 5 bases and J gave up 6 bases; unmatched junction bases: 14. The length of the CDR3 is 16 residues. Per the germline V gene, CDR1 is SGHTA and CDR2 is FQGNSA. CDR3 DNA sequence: TGTGCCAGCAGCCCAAGTCTGGTCCAGGGGGCGAATGGCTACACCTTC. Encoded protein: CASSPSLVQGANGYTF.